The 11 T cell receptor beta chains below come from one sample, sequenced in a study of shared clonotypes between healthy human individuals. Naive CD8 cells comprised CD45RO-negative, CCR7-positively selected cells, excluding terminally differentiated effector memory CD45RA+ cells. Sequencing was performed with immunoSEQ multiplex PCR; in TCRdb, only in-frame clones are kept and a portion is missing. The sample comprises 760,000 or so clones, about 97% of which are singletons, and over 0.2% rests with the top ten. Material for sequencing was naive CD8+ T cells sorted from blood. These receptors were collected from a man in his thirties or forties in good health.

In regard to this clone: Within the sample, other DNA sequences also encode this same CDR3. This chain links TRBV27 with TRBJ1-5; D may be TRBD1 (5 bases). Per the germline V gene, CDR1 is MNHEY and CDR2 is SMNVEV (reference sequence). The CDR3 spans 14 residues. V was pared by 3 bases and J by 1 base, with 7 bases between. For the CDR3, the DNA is TGTGCCAGCAGTTTGTGGGGCAGCAATCAGCCCCAGCATTTT. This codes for CASSLWGSNQPQHF.

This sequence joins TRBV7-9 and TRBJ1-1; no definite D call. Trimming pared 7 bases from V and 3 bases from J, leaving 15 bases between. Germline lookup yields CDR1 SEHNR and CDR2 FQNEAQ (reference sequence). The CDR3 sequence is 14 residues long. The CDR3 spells CASTSLSTYTEAFF. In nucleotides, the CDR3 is TGTGCCAGCACCTCCTTAAGTACATACACTGAAGCTTTCTTT.

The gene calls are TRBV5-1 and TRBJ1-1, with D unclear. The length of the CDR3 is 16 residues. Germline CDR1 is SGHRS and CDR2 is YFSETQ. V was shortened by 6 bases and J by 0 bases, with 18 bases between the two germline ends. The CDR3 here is CASTPLTTGMNTEAFF. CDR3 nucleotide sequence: TGCGCCAGCACCCCTTTAACGACCGGAATGAACACTGAAGCTTTCTTT.

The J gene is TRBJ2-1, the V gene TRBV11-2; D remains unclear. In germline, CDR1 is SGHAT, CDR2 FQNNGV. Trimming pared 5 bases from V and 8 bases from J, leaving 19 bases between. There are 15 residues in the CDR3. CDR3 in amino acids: CASSGPPSTGYEQFF. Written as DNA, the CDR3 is TGTGCCAGCAGCGGGCCGCCGTCGACTGGGTATGAGCAGTTCTTC.

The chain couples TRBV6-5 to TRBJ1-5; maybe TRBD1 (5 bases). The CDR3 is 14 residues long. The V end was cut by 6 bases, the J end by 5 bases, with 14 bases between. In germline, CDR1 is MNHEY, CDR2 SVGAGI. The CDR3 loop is CASSTQGFDQPQHF. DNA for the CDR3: TGTGCCAGCAGCACTCAGGGTTTCGATCAGCCCCAGCATTTT.

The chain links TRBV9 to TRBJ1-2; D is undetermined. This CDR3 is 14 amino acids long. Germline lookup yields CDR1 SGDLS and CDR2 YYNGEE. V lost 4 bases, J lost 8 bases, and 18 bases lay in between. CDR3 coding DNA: TGTGCCAGCAGCCACGCGACCTGGGCCAGAGGCTACACCTTC. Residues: CASSHATWARGYTF. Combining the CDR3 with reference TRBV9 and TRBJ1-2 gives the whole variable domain DSGVTQTPKHLITATGQRVTLRCSPRSGDLSVYWYQQSLDQGLQFLIQYYNGEERAKGNILERFSAQQFPDLHSELNLSSLELGDSALYFCASSHATWARGYTFGSGTRLTVV.

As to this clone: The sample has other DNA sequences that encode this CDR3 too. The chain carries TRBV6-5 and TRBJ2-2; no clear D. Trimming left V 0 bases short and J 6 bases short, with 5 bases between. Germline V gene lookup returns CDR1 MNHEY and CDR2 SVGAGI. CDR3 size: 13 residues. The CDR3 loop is CASSYSRSGELFF. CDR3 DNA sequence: TGTGCCAGCAGTTACTCCCGGTCCGGGGAGCTGTTTTTT.

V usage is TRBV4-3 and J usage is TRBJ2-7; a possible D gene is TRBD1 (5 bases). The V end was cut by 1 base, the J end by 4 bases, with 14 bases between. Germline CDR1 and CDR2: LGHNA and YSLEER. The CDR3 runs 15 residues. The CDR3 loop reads CASSQGFQGFYEQYF. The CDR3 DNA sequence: TGCGCCAGCAGCCAAGGGTTCCAGGGATTTTACGAGCAGTACTTC.

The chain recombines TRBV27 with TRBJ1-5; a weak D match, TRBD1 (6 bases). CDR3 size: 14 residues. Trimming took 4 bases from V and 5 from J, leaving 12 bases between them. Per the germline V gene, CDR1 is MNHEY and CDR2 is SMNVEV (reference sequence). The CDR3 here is CASSYGRGDQPQHF. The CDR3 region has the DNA TGTGCCAGCAGTTATGGCAGGGGAGATCAGCCCCAGCATTTT.

CDR3 in DNA: TGTGCCAGCAGTCGACAAACCTACGAGCAGTACTTC. It codes for CASSRQTYEQYF. This chain joins TRBV2 and TRBJ2-7; D gene uncertain. The germline CDR1 and CDR2 sequences are SNHLY and FYNNEI. V shed 5 bases and J shed 2 bases, with 7 bases lying between them. This CDR3 contains 12 residues.

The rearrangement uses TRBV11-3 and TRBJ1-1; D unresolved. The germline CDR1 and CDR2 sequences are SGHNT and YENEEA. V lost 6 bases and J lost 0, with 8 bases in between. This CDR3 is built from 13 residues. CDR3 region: CASRGDMNTEAFF. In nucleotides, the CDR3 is TGTGCCAGCAGGGGAGATATGAACACTGAAGCTTTCTTT.